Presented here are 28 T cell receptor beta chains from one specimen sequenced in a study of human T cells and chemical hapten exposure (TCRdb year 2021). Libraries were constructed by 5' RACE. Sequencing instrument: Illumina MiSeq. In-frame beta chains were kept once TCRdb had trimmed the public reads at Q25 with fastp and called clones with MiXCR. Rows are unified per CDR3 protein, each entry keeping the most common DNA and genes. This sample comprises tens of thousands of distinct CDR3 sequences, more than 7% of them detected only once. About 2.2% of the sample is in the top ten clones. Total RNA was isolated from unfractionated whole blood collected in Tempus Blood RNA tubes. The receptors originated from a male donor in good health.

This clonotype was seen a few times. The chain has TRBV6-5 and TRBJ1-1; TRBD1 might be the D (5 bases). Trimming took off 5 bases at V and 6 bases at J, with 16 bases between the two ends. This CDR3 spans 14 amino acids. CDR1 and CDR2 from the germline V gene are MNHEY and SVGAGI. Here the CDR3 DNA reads TGTGCCAGCAGTGACCCTACCAGGGTTTCTGAAGCTTTCTTT. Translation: CASSDPTRVSEAFF.

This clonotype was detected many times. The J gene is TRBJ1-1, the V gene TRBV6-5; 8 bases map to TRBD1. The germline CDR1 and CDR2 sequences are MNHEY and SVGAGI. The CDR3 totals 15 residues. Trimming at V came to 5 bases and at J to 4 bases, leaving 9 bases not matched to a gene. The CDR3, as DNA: TGTGCCAGCAGTCACAAGTTTGACAGGGGCACTGAAGCTTTCTTT. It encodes CASSHKFDRGTEAFF.

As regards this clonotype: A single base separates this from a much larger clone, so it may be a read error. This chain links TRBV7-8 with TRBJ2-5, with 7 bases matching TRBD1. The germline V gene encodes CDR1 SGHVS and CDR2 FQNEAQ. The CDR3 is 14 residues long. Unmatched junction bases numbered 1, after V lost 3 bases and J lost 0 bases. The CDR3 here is CASSFQGDQETQYF. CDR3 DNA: TGTGCCAGCAGCTTCCAGGGGGACCAAGAGACCCAGTACTTC.

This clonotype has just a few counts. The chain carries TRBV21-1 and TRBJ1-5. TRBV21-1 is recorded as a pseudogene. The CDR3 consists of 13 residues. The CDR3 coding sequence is TGTGCCAGCAGACAATATAGCAATCAGCCCCAGCATTTT. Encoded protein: CASRQYSNQPQHF.

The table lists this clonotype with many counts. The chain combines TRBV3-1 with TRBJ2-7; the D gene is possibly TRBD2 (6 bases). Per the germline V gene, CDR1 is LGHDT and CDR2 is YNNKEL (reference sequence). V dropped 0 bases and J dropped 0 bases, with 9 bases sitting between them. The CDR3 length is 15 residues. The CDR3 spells CASSQEGLASYEQYF. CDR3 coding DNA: TGTGCCAGCAGCCAAGAGGGACTTGCCTCCTACGAGCAGTACTTC.

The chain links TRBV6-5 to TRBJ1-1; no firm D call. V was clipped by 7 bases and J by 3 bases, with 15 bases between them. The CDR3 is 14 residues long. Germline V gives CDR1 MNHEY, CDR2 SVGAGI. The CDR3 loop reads CASIRTWLDTEAFF. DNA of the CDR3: TGTGCCAGCATCCGTACTTGGTTGGACACTGAAGCTTTCTTT.

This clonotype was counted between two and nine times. Written as DNA, the CDR3 is TGTGCCAGCAGCCAAGAAGTAGCTGTTCCCTACGAGCAGTACTTC. Protein: CASSQEVAVPYEQYF. The rearrangement joins TRBV14 to TRBJ2-7, with no clear D. The CDR3 has 15 residues. V was clipped by 0 bases and J by 2 bases, with 11 bases between them. Germline V gene sequence: CDR1 SGHDN, CDR2 FVKESK. The whole variable domain, remainder taken from reference TRBV14 and TRBJ2-7, is EAGVTQFPSHSVIEKGQTVTLRCDPISGHDNLYWYRRVMGKEIKFLLHFVKESKQDESGMPNNRFLAERTGGTYSTLKVQPAELEDSGVYFCASSQEVAVPYEQYFGPGTRLTVT.

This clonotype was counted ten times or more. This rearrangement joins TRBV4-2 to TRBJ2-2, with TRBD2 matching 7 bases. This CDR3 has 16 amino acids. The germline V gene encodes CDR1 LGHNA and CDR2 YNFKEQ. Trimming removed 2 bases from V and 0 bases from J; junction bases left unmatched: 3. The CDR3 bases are TGTGCCAGCAGCCAATTACTAGCGACGAACACCGGGGAGCTGTTTTTT. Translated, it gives CASSQLLATNTGELFF.

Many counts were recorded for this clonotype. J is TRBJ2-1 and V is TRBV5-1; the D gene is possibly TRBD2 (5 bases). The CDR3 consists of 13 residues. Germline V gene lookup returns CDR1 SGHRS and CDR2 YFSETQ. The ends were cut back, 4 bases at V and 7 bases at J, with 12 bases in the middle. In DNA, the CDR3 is TGCGCCAGCAGCATTGGAGGAGGTAATGAGCAGTTCTTC. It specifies CASSIGGGNEQFF.

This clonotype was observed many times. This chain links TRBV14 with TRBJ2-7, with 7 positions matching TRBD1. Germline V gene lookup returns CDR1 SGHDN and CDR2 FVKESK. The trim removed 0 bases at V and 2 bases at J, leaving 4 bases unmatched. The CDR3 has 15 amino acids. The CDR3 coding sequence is TGTGCCAGCAGCCAAGATCAGGGACAGACCTACGAGCAGTACTTC. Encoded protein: CASSQDQGQTYEQYF.

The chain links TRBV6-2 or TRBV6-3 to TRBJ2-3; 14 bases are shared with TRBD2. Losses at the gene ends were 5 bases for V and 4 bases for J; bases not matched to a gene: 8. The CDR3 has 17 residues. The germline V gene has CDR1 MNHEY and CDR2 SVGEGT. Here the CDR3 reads CASSPERLAGGPDTQYF. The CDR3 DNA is TGTGCCAGCAGTCCCGAAAGACTAGCGGGGGGGCCAGATACGCAGTATTTT.

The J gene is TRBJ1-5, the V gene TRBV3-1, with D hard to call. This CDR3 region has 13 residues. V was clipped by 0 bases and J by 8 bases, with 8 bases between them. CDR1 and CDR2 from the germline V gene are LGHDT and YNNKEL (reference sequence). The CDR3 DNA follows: TGTGCCAGCAGCCAAGATGTTGGTGAGCCCCAGCATTTT. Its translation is CASSQDVGEPQHF. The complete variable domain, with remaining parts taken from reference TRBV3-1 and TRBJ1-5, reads DTAVSQTPKYLVTQMGNDKSIKCEQNLGHDTMYWYKQDSKKFLKIMFSYNNKELIINETVPNRFSPKSPDKAHLNLHINSLELGDSAVYFCASSQDVGEPQHFGDGTRLSIL.

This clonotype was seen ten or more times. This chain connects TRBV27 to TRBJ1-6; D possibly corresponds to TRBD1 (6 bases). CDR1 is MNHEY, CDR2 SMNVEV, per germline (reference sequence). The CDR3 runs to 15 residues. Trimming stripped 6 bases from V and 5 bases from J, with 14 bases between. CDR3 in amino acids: CASRAVQGDNSPLHF. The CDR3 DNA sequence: TGTGCCAGCAGAGCGGTACAGGGAGATAATTCACCCCTCCACTTT.

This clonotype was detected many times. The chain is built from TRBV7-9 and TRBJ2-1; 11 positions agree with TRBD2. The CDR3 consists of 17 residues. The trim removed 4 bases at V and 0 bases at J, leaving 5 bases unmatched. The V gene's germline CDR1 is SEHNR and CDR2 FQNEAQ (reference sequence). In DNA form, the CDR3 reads TGTGCCAGCAGCTCCCCTAGCGGGGGGTCCTCCTACAATGAGCAGTTCTTC. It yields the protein CASSSPSGGSSYNEQFF. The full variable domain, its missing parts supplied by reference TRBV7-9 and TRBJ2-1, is DTGVSQNPRHKITKRGQNVTFRCDPISEHNRLYWYRQTLGQGPEFLTYFQNEAQLEKSRLLSDRFSAERPKGSFSTLEIQRTEQGDSAMYLCASSSPSGGSSYNEQFFGPGTRLTVL.

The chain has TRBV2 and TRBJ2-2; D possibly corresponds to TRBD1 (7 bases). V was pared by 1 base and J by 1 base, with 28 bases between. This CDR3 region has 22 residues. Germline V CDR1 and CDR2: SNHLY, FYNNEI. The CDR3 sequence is CASSEDITGTVRGAKNTGELFF. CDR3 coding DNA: TGTGCCAGCAGTGAAGACATTACCGGGACAGTGAGGGGGGCTAAGAACACCGGGGAGCTGTTTTTT.

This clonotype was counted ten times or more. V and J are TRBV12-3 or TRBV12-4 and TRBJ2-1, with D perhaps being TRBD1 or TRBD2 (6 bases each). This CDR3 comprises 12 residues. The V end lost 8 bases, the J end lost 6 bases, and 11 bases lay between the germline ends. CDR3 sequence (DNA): TGTGCCAGCGGCCGGGGGCTCAATGAGCAGTTCTTC. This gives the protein CASGRGLNEQFF.

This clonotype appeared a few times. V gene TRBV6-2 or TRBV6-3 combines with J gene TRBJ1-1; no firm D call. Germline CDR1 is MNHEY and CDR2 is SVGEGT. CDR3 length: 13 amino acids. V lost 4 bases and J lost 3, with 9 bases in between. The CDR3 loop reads CASSLGRDTEAFF. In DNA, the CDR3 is TGTGCCAGCAGTTTAGGACGGGACACTGAAGCTTTCTTT.

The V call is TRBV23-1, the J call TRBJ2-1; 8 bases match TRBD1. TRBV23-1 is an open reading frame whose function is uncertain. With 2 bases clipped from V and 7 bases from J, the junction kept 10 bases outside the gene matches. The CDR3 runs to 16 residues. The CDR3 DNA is TGCGCCAGCAGTCAACCAGACAGGGGAAGACGGAATGAGCAGTTCTTC. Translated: CASSQPDRGRRNEQFF.

The CDR3 loop is CSIDTGGHGYTF. In DNA form, the CDR3 reads TGCAGCATCGATACAGGGGGACATGGCTACACCTTC. V is TRBV29-1 and J is TRBJ1-2, with TRBD1 identical over 8 bases. Germline values: CDR1 SQVTM, CDR2 ANQGSEA. After removal of 8 bases from V and 6 bases from J, the junction contained 8 bases not matched to a gene. The CDR3 is made up of 12 amino acids.

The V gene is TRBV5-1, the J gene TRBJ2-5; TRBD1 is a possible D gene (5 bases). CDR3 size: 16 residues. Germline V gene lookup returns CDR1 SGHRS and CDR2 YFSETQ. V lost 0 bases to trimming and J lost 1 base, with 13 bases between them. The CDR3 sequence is CASSLGNTGPQETQYF. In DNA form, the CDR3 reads TGCGCCAGCAGCTTGGGCAACACAGGTCCCCAAGAGACCCAGTACTTC.

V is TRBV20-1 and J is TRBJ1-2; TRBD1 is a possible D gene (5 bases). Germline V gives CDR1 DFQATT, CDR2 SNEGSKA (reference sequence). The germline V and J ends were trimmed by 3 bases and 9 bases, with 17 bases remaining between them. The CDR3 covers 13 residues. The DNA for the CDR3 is TGCAGTGCTAGTAAGGGGAAAATGGATAGCTACACCTTC. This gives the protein CSASKGKMDSYTF.

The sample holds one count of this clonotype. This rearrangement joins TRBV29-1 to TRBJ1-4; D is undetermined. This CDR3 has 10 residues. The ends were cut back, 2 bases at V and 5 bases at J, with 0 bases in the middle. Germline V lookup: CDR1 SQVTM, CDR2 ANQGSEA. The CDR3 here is CSVENEKLFF. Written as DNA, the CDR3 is TGCAGCGTTGAAAATGAAAAACTGTTTTTT.

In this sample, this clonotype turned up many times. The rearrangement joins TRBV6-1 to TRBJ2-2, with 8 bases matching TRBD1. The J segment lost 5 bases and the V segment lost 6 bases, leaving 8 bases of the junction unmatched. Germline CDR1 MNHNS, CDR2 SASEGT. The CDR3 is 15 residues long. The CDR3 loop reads CASSTQGARTGELFF. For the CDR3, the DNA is TGTGCCAGCAGCACCCAGGGGGCGAGAACCGGGGAGCTGTTTTTT.

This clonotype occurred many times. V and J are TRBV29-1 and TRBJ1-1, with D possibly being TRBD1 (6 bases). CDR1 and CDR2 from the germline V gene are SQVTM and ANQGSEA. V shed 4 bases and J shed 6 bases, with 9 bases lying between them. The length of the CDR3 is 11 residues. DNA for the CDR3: TGCAGCGTTGTGGGGGCGGCTGAAGCTTTCTTT. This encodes CSVVGAAEAFF. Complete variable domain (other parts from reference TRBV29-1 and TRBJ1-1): SAVISQKPSRDICQRGTSLTIQCQVDSQVTMMFWYRQQPGQSLTLIATANQGSEATYESGFVIDKFPISRPNLTFSTLTVSNMSPEDSSIYLCSVVGAAEAFFGQGTRLTVV.

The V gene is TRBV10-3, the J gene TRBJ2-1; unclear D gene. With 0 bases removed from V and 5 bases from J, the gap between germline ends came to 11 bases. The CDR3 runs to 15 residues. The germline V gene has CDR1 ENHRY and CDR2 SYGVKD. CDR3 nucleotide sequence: TGTGCCATCAGTGAGTCAGTTGATGGGCACAATGAGCAGTTCTTC. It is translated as CAISESVDGHNEQFF.

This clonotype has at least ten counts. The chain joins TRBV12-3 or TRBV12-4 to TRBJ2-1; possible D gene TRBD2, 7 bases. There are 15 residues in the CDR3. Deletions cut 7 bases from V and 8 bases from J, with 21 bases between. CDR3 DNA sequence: TGTGCCAGCACCATTGAGCCCTCGGGGGGCGATGAGCAGTTCTTC. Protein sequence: CASTIEPSGGDEQFF.

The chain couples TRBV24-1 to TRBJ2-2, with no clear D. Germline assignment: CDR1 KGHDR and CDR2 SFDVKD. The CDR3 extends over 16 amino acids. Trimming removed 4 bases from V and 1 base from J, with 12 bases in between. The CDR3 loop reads CATSEAGPLNTGELFF. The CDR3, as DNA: TGTGCCACCAGTGAAGCCGGACCGTTGAACACCGGGGAGCTGTTTTTT.

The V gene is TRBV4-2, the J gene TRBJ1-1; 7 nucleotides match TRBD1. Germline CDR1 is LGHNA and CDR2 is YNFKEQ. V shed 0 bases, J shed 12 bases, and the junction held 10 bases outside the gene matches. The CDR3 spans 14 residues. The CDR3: CASSQDLGTGESFF. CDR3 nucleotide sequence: TGTGCCAGCAGCCAAGATCTTGGTACAGGGGAATCTTTCTTT.